One and the same sample provided the 24 T cell receptor beta chains below, sequenced in a study of T cells in localized non-small cell lung cancer (dated by TCRdb to the early 2020s). Receptor libraries were prepared by the immunoSEQ multiplex PCR assay. Here the immuneACCESS table is served through TCRdb, limited to in-frame sequences with V and J called. Missing clones are a known gap in these copies; in checked studies unresolved V genes cover under half, and the rest lacks a known reason. The sample table lists under 12,000 clones, roughly 82% of them with a count of one. Together, the top ten hold around 21% of the sample. Sequencing was performed on peripheral blood mononuclear cells, taken before any cancer treatment. The receptors were gathered from a female donor older than 55 with stage II lung adenocarcinoma.

The J gene is TRBJ1-5, the V gene TRBV19; D unclear. CDR3 length: 14 residues. The V and J ends lost 7 bases and 0 bases respectively, with 10 bases between them. Germline lookup yields CDR1 LNHDA and CDR2 SQIVND (reference sequence). CDR3 sequence: CASKGQNSNQPQHF. CDR3 nucleotide sequence: TGTGCCAGTAAAGGCCAAAATAGCAATCAGCCCCAGCATTTT.

This clone was seen a single time. The chain carries TRBV5-1 and TRBJ2-3; D may be TRBD2 (6 bases). CDR1 and CDR2 (germline): SGHRS, YFSETQ. This CDR3 is built from 14 residues. V dropped 0 bases and J dropped 6 bases, with 11 bases sitting between them. In DNA form, the CDR3 reads TGCGCCAGCAGCTTGGCCTCGGGGGAGGATACGCAGTATTTT. It translates to CASSLASGEDTQYF.

V and J are TRBV5-1 and TRBJ2-5, with a possible D match to TRBD1 (5 bases). The CDR3 loop spans 14 amino acids. V was shortened by 0 bases and J by 5 bases, with 11 bases between the two germline ends. Germline loops: CDR1 SGHRS, CDR2 YFSETQ. The CDR3 DNA reads TGCGCCAGCAGCTTGGGTCGTAAGGGGGAGACCCAGTACTTC. Translated: CASSLGRKGETQYF.

The J gene is TRBJ1-1, the V gene TRBV19; D ambiguous. V was clipped by 2 bases and J by 3 bases, with 10 bases between them. CDR3 length equals 14 residues. Germline V lookup: CDR1 LNHDA, CDR2 SQIVND (reference sequence). CDR3 in amino acids: CASSIRGGDTEAFF. CDR3 nucleotide sequence: TGTGCCAGTAGTATAAGAGGTGGAGACACTGAAGCTTTCTTT.

J is TRBJ2-2 and V is TRBV7-2, with 8 positions matching TRBD2. Trimming at V came to 4 bases and at J to 4 bases, leaving 11 bases not matched to a gene. The CDR3 contains 17 residues. Germline V CDR1 and CDR2: SGHTA, FQGNSA. The chain's CDR3 is CASSSTTGGPGTGELFF. The CDR3 nucleotides are TGTGCCAGCAGCTCTACTACGGGGGGGCCGGGCACCGGGGAGCTGTTTTTT.

The gene calls are TRBV28 and TRBJ2-3; 8 bases fit TRBD1. V was clipped by 6 bases and J by 7 bases; unmatched bases: 9. CDR1 MDHEN and CDR2 SYDVKM come from the germline V gene. The CDR3 length is 14 residues. CDR3 bases: TGTGCCAGCAGAGCAGGACAGGGCAGGAATACGCAGTATTTT. Residues: CASRAGQGRNTQYF.

In DNA form, the CDR3 reads TGTGCCTGGAGTTTTCCGGAGACCCAGTACTTC. Its protein is CAWSFPETQYF. V and J are TRBV30 and TRBJ2-5; D call uncertain. The germline gives CDR1 GTSNPN, CDR2 SVGIG (reference sequence). The CDR3 is made up of 11 amino acids. The V and J ends lost 2 bases and 5 bases respectively, with 6 bases between them.

This chain uses TRBV19 with TRBJ2-7; no definite D call. The CDR3 extends over 14 amino acids. CDR1 and CDR2 (germline): LNHDA, SQIVND (reference sequence). V was pared by 11 bases and J by 0 bases, with 17 bases between. CDR3 DNA sequence: TGTGCCTCCGCCCGGGCGGTCCTCTCCTACGAGCAGTACTTC. Amino acids: CASARAVLSYEQYF.

This clone has only one observation. This chain connects TRBV28 to TRBJ1-5, with D possibly TRBD1 on 5 matching bases. Germline V gives CDR1 MDHEN, CDR2 SYDVKM. The CDR3 runs to 18 residues. Trimming pared 0 bases from V and 0 bases from J, leaving 15 bases between. DNA of the CDR3: TGTGCCAGCAGTTTATGGACTAGACAGACATATAGCAATCAGCCCCAGCATTTT. Amino acid sequence: CASSLWTRQTYSNQPQHF.

The rearrangement uses TRBV15 and TRBJ2-7; D gene unclear. Per germline, CDR1 LNHNV and CDR2 YYDKDF (reference sequence). This CDR3 region has 13 residues. Deletions cut 0 bases from V and 4 bases from J, with 7 bases between. Here the CDR3 reads CATSRDRSYEQYF. CDR3 DNA sequence: TGTGCCACCAGCAGAGATCGTAGTTACGAGCAGTACTTC.

The V gene is TRBV6-6, the J gene TRBJ1-1; the D gene is possibly TRBD1 (6 bases). The V end was cut by 7 bases, the J end by 4 bases, with 19 bases between. The length of the CDR3 is 15 residues. The germline V gene has CDR1 MNHNY and CDR2 SVGAGI (reference sequence). CDR3 sequence: CASTKNQGSGTEAFF. CDR3 in DNA: TGTGCCAGCACCAAAAACCAGGGGAGTGGCACTGAAGCTTTCTTT.

This chain uses TRBV4-3 with TRBJ2-5; 10 nucleotides line up with TRBD2. The CDR3 runs 16 residues. CDR1 is LGHNA, CDR2 YSLEER, per germline. The V gene end was trimmed by 1 base and the J gene end by 5 bases; junction bases not matched to a gene: 7. The CDR3: CASSQVSGGADETQYF. DNA of the CDR3: TGCGCCAGCAGCCAAGTCAGCGGGGGGGCGGACGAGACCCAGTACTTC.

The chain joins TRBV4-2 to TRBJ2-3; D perhaps matches TRBD1 (6 bases). Deletions cut 0 bases from V and 0 bases from J, with 13 bases between. Germline V gene data show CDR1 as LGHNA and CDR2 as YNFKEQ. CDR3 length: 17 residues. CDR3: CASSQEKAGQSTDTQYF. Here the CDR3 DNA reads TGTGCCAGCAGCCAAGAAAAGGCCGGACAGAGCACAGATACGCAGTATTTT.

This rearrangement joins TRBV29-1 to TRBJ1-1, with no clear D. This CDR3 is 11 amino acids long. Germline CDR1 reads SQVTM; CDR2 reads ANQGSEA. The V end was cut by 7 bases, the J end by 6 bases, with 12 bases between. DNA for the CDR3: TGCAGCGGAAGCCGGACCGCTGAAGCTTTCTTT. Amino acid sequence: CSGSRTAEAFF.

This clone was seen once. V usage is TRBV6-1 and J usage is TRBJ2-2; D is undetermined. V was trimmed by 0 bases and J by 4 bases, leaving 9 bases between them. Germline assignment: CDR1 MNHNS and CDR2 SASEGT. The CDR3 loop spans 15 amino acids. CDR3 DNA sequence: TGTGCCAGCAGTGAAGCCTTGGTGACCACCGGGGAGCTGTTTTTT. It is translated as CASSEALVTTGELFF.

V is TRBV28 and J is TRBJ1-5, with 7 bases lining up with TRBD1. The V gene's germline CDR1 is MDHEN and CDR2 SYDVKM. V lost 3 bases to trimming and J lost 15 bases; unmatched junction nucleotides: 5. This CDR3 region has 11 residues. CDR3 bases: TGTGCCAGCAGTTTCTTACAGGGGTGGCATTTT. Amino acid sequence: CASSFLQGWHF.

This clone turned up a few times. The chain couples TRBV28 to TRBJ1-1; 10 nucleotides line up with TRBD1. Germline-derived CDR1 and CDR2 are MDHEN and SYDVKM. This CDR3 comprises 17 residues. V was clipped by 7 bases and J by 1 base; unmatched bases: 12. The CDR3 region is CASKMYRDRGPNTEAFF. CDR3 sequence (DNA): TGTGCCAGCAAAATGTACCGGGACAGGGGTCCGAACACTGAAGCTTTCTTT.

This clone was detected a few times. J is TRBJ2-7 and V is TRBV5-1; the match to TRBD2 covers 10 bases. Germline-derived CDR1 and CDR2 are SGHRS and YFSETQ. V was pared by 1 base and J by 4 bases, with 5 bases of the junction left unmatched. This CDR3 comprises 15 residues. The CDR3 is CASSLILAGNYEQYF. CDR3 DNA: TGCGCCAGCAGCTTGATACTAGCGGGGAATTACGAGCAGTACTTC.

CDR3 nucleotide sequence: TGTGCCTGGGAGGGGCACCTGAACACTGAAGCTTTCTTT. Translated: CAWEGHLNTEAFF. The J gene is TRBJ1-1, the V gene TRBV30; D perhaps matches TRBD1 (5 bases). CDR1 and CDR2 (germline): GTSNPN, SVGIG (reference sequence). The CDR3 is 13 residues long. V dropped 5 bases and J dropped 0 bases, with 10 bases sitting between them.

The V and J genes are TRBV28 and TRBJ1-1, with D possibly being TRBD1 (6 bases). This CDR3 has 14 amino acids. The ends were cut back, 5 bases at V and 3 bases at J, with 13 bases in the middle. Looked up from germline, CDR1 is MDHEN and CDR2 is SYDVKM. In DNA form, the CDR3 reads TGTGCCAGCAGTAAGGGGGGAAGATACACTGAAGCTTTCTTT. Translating gives CASSKGGRYTEAFF. Drawing the rest from reference TRBV28 and TRBJ1-1, the complete variable domain is DVKVTQSSRYLVKRTGEKVFLECVQDMDHENMFWYRQDPGLGLRLIYFSYDVKMKEKGDIPEGYSVSREKKERFSLILESASTNQTSMYLCASSKGGRYTEAFFGQGTRLTVV.

The J gene is TRBJ2-3, the V gene TRBV29-1; 7 bases are a match to TRBD2. There are 15 residues in the CDR3. Germline V gives CDR1 SQVTM, CDR2 ANQGSEA. V shed 4 bases and J 0 bases; nucleotides not matched to a gene: 7. CDR3 in amino acids: CSVVPAGRSTDTQYF. As DNA, the CDR3 is TGCAGCGTTGTCCCAGCGGGGCGTAGCACAGATACGCAGTATTTT.

This clone is classed as medium-sized. The chain employs TRBV6-5 and TRBJ1-1; a weak D match, TRBD1 (6 bases). The CDR3 is 14 residues long. Per germline, CDR1 MNHEY and CDR2 SVGAGI. V lost 2 bases, J lost 4 bases, and 11 bases lay in between. The CDR3 nucleotides read TGTGCCAGCAGTTACCCCGGGGGCGTCACTGAAGCTTTCTTT. Encoded protein: CASSYPGGVTEAFF.

This clone turned up a few times. The genes are TRBV5-1 and TRBJ2-7; perhaps TRBD2 as D (5 bases). The CDR3 is 11 amino acids. From germline, CDR1 is SGHRS and CDR2 YFSETQ. Trimming removed 0 bases from V and 10 bases from J, with 8 bases in between. The CDR3 region has the DNA TGCGCCAGCAGCTTGGGCGCTAGCCAGTACTTC. Translation: CASSLGASQYF.

In its sample, this clone was seen a few times. The chain recombines TRBV7-9 with TRBJ2-6; no reliable D call. V dropped 1 base and J dropped 1 base, with 5 bases sitting between them. There are 15 residues in the CDR3. Germline V CDR1 and CDR2: SEHNR, FQNEAQ (reference sequence). In DNA form, the CDR3 reads TGTGCCAGCAGCTTAGGGTGGTCTGGGGCCAACGTCCTGACTTTC. Amino acids: CASSLGWSGANVLTF.